Detailed here is one T cell receptor beta chain. Its matching antigen is unknown. This record comes from a study of cytomegalovirus exposure and HLA in healthy donors. Study-wide results and limits: The tendency of first-cohort TCR clusters to co-occur in the roughly 130 validation repertoires emerged from a later analysis. For most TCR sequences rarity was the rule, although some public TCRs occurred in many donors.

TCRdb keeps only in-frame clones here, not all; method: immunoSEQ multiplex PCR. Of 150,000 to 200,000 clones in the sample, 86% were seen once. This CDR3 has 14 amino acids. Germline assignment: CDR1 LNHDA and CDR2 SQIVND (reference sequence). Trimming took 7 bases from V and 4 from J, leaving 14 bases between them. The clonotype was recovered from a woman aged 18-29 years in good health and CMV-seronegative. This rearrangement joins TRBV19 to TRBJ2-1, with a possible D match to TRBD1 (6 bases). The sample taken for sequencing was PBMCs. The CDR3 DNA reads TGTGCCAGTACCGGCAGGGGCCTTTACAATGAGCAGTTCTTC. It is translated as CASTGRGLYNEQFF.